This record looks at one TCR beta chain sequence and its context. Its antigen is not yet known. Base qualities are not recorded, but no much larger clone differs from it by a single base. These data belong to a study of graft-versus-host responses after intestinal transplantation (dated by TCRdb to the early 2020s). About the investigation overall: Recipients received multivisceral, liver-intestinal, or isolated intestinal transplants. Rather than going through the commercial service, samples from a few later patients were sequenced in-house on an Illumina MiSeq and processed with MiXCR. A peak of at least 4% donor T cells among recipient peripheral blood mononuclear cells was the definition used for donor T cell macrochimerism. To identify alloreactive clones, pre-transplant mixed lymphocyte reaction products were sequenced and compared with unstimulated pre-transplant donor and recipient T cells. Anti-thymocyte globulin induction was given to all recipients, followed by maintenance tacrolimus and steroids for around three years. A cohort of 24 intestinal transplant recipients, including one retransplant, was enrolled, and a few patients lacking pretransplant specimens were excluded. After intestinal transplantation, graft-versus-host and host-versus-graft alloreactive T cell clones were followed in the graft, circulation and bone marrow using bulk TCR-beta CDR3 sequencing. General findings and caveats noted by the study authors: GvH clones were detected in recipient bone marrow, and some of these GvH clones were observed earlier in ileal mucosa or blood, consistent with an intestinal mucosal origin. Early after transplant, declines in HvG clones were associated with peak levels of circulating GvH clones. In patients with donor T cell macrochimerism, the allografts had high GvH to HvG T cell clonal ratios. The conclusions were limited by the relatively low number and heterogeneity of the intestinal transplant patients.

Trimming at the junction amounts to 2 bases on V and 0 bases on J, and the germline ends lie 14 bases apart. CDR1 and CDR2 (SGHTS, YDEGEE) derive from the germline V gene. The CDR3, cysteine through phenylalanine, is 16 amino acids long. Only the CDR3 region is kept as DNA, spanning 48 bases read in frame from base 1. Reading the label with the study, this specimen's time point is: cells obtained before transplantation from donor or recipient. CD3+CD4+ and CD3+CD8+ populations were FACS-sorted from unstimulated pre-transplant donor and recipient cells taken from spleen or lymph nodes. The library was produced with the immunoSEQ multiplex PCR assay. In most patients, genomic DNA was isolated using the Qiagen DNeasy Blood and Tissue Kit and sent frozen to Adaptive Biotechnologies for TCR sequencing. For most patients, genomic DNA was subjected to high-throughput TCR-beta CDR3 sequencing by Adaptive Biotechnologies. As for how the authors treated the data: Adaptive's ImmunoSEQ software was the source of the TCR sequencing data for 18 patients, while a few other patients were processed with MiXCR and VDJtools. To correct CD4 versus CD8 sorting errors, any sequence found in both subsets at a frequency ratio below 5:1 was removed. Because the origin of CDR3 nucleotide sequences shared between donor and recipient could not be assigned, those sequences were removed. At least 2-fold expansion over unstimulated cells and a minimum CFSE-low frequency of 0.002% (template counts) or 0.001% (read counts) were required for clones to be classified as alloreactive. Mappable clones were those detected in sequenced pre-transplant spleen, lymph node, or MLR CFSE-low populations of the donor or recipient. Cumulative frequency of alloreactive clones was calculated as a percentage of all sequences weighted by copy number. TCRdb took over this immuneACCESS table, retaining in-frame rearrangements with V and J assigned. Such tables are incomplete; in checked studies, under half of the missing clones stem from an unresolved V gene, and the remainder is unexplained. The V and J calls and the clone size are those of that table, but D and trimming were determined from the DNA. The sample table shows around 40,000 clones, and roughly 94% are seen once. The top ten clones comprise over 0.2% of the sample.

The sequencing here drew on unstimulated CD4+ T cells sorted from spleen or lymph node cells, taken before transplant. The chain employs TRBV5-8 and TRBJ2-5, with the D gene too uncertain to name. The clonotype comes from a human donor who was the organ donor for an intestinal transplant. The DNA sequence reads TGTGCCAGCAGCTTTAATGTACTGGTAGACCAAGAGACCCAGTACTTC. It translates as CASSFNVLVDQETQYF.